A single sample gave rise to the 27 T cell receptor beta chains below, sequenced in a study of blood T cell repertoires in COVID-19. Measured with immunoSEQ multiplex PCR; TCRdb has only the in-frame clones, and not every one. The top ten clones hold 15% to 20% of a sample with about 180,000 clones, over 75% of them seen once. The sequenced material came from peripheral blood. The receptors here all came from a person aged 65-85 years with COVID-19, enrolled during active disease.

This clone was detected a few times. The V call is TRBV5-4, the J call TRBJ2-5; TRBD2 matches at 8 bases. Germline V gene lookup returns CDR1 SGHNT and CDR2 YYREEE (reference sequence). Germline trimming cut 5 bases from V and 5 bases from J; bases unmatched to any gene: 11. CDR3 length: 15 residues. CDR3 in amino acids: CASRDLAGGWETQYF. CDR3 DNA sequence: TGTGCCAGCAGGGATCTGGCGGGGGGCTGGGAGACCCAGTACTTC.

The CDR3 bases are TGTGCCAGCAGGGGAGGGACTCTTAATCAGCCCCAGCATTTT. Its translation: CASRGGTLNQPQHF. The chain has TRBV6-5 and TRBJ1-5, with a tentative D call TRBD1 (5 bases). This CDR3 contains 14 residues. Trimming took off 6 bases at V and 4 bases at J, with 13 bases between the two ends. Germline CDR1 reads MNHEY; CDR2 reads SVGAGI.

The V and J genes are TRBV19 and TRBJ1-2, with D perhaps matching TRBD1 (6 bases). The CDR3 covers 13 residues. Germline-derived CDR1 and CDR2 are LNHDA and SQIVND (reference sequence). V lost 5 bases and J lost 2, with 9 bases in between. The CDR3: CASSYRENYGYTF. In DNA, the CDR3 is TGTGCCAGTAGTTACAGGGAGAACTATGGCTACACCTTC.

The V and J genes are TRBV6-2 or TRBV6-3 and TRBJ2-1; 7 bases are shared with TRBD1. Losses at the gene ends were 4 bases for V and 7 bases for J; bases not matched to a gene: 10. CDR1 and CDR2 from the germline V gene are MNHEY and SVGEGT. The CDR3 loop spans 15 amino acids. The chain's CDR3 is CASSSPGQRANEQFF. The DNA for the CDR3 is TGTGCCAGCAGTTCGCCGGGACAGAGGGCGAATGAGCAGTTCTTC.

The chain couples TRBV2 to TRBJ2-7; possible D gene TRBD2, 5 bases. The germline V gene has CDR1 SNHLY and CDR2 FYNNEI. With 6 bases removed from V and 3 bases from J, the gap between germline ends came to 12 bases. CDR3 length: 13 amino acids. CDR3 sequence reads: CASRRVGFYEQYF. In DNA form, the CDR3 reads TGTGCCAGCAGGCGGGTGGGCTTCTACGAGCAGTACTTC.

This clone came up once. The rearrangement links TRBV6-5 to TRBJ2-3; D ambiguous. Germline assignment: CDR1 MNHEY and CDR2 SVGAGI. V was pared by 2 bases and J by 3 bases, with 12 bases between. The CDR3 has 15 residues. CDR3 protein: CASSYNPLTTDTQYF. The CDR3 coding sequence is TGTGCCAGCAGTTACAATCCCCTCACTACAGATACGCAGTATTTT.

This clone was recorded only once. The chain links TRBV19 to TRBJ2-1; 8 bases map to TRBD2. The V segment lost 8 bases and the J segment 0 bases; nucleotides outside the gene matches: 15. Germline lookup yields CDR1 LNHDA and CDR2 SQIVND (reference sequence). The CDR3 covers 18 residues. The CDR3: CASSKSGSGAGSYNEQFF. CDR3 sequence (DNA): TGTGCCAGTTCTAAAAGCGGGAGTGGGGCCGGCTCCTACAATGAGCAGTTCTTC.

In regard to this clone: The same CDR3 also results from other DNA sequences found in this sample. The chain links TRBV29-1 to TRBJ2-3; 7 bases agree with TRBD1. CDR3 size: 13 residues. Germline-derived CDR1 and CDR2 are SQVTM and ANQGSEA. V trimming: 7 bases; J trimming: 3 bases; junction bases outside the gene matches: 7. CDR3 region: CSARQGGTDTQYF. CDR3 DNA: TGCAGCGCCCGACAGGGCGGAACAGATACGCAGTATTTT.

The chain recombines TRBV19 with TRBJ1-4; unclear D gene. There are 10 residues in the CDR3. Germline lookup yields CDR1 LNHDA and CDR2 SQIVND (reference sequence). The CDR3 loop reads CCGLNEKLFF. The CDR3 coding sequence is TGTTGCGGGCTTAATGAAAAACTGTTTTTT.

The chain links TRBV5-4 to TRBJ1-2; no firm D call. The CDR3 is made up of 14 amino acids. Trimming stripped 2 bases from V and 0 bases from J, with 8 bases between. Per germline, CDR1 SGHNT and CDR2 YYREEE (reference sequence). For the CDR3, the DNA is TGTGCCAGCAGCTTTCTGGAGACTAACTATGGCTACACCTTC. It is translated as CASSFLETNYGYTF.

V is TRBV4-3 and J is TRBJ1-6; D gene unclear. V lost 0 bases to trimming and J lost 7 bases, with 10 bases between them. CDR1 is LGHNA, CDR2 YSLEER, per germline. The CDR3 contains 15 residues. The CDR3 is CASSQDLGRNSPLHF. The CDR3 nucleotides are TGCGCCAGCAGCCAAGATCTAGGGAGGAATTCACCCCTCCACTTT.

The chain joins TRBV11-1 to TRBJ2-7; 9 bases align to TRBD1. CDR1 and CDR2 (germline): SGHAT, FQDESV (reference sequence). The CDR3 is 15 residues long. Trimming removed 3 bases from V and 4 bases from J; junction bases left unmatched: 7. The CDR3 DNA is TGTGCCAGCAGCTTCGGTACAGGGGGCGGTTACGAGCAGTACTTC. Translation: CASSFGTGGGYEQYF.

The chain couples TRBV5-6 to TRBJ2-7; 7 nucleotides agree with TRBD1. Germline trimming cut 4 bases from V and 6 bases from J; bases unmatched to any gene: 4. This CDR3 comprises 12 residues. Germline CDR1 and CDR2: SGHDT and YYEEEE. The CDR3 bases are TGTGCCAGCAGCCGGCCAGGGGGCGAGCAGTACTTC. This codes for CASSRPGGEQYF.

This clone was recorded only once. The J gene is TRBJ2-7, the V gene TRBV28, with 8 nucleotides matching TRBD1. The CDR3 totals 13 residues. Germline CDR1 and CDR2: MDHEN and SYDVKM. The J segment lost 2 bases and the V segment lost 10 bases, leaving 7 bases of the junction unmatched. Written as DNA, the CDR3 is TGTGCCATCCGGGGACAGGCGACCTACGAGCAGTACTTC. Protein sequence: CAIRGQATYEQYF. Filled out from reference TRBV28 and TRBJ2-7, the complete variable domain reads DVKVTQSSRYLVKRTGEKVFLECVQDMDHENMFWYRQDPGLGLRLIYFSYDVKMKEKGDIPEGYSVSREKKERFSLILESASTNQTSMYLCAIRGQATYEQYFGPGTRLTVT.

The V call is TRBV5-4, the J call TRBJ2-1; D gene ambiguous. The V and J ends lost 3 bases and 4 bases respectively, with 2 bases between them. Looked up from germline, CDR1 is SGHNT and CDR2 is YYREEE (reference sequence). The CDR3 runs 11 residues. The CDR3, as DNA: TGTGCCAGCAGCTCTTACAATGAGCAGTTCTTC. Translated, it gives CASSSYNEQFF.

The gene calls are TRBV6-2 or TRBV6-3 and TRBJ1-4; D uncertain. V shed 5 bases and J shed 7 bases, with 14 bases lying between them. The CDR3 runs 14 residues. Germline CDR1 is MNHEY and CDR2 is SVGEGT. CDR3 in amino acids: CASSIDPSGEKLFF. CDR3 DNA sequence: TGTGCCAGCAGTATAGATCCGTCGGGTGAAAAACTGTTTTTT.

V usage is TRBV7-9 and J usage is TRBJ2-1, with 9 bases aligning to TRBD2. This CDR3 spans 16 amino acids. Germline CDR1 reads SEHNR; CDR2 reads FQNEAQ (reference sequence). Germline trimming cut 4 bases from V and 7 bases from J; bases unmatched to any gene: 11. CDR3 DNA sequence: TGTGCCAGCAGCTCCCGAAATAGCGGGAGTGTTAATGAGCAGTTCTTC. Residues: CASSSRNSGSVNEQFF.

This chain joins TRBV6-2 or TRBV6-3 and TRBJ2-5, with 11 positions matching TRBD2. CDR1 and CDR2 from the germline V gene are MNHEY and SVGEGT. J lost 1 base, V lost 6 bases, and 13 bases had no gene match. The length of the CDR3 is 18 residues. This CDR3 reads CASSALLSGRGGQETQYF. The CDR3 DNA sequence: TGTGCCAGCAGCGCACTTCTTAGCGGGAGGGGGGGCCAAGAGACCCAGTACTTC.

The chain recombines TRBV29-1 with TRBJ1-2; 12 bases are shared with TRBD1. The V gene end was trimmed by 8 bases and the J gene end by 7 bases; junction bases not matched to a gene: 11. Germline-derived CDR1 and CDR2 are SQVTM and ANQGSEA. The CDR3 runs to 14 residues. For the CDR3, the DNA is TGCAGCACGGACCGGGACAGGGGGCAGGGTGGCTACACCTTC. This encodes CSTDRDRGQGGYTF.

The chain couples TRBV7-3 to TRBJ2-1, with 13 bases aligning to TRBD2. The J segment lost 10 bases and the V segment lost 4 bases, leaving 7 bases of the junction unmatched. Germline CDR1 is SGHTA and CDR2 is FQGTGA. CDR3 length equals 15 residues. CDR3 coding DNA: TGTGCCAGCAGCTACTCGGGACTAGCGGGGAGAGAGCAGTTCTTC. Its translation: CASSYSGLAGREQFF. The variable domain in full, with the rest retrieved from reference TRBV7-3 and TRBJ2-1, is GAGVSQTPSNKVTEKGKYVELRCDPISGHTALYWYRQSLGQGPEFLIYFQGTGAADDSGLPNDRFFAVRPEGSVSTLKIQRTERGDSAVYLCASSYSGLAGREQFFGPGTRLTVL.

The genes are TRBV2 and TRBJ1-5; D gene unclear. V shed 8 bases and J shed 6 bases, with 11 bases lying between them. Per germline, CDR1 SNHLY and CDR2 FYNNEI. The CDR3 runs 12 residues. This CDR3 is CASGDRVQPQHF. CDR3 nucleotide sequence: TGTGCCAGCGGAGATCGCGTTCAGCCCCAGCATTTT.

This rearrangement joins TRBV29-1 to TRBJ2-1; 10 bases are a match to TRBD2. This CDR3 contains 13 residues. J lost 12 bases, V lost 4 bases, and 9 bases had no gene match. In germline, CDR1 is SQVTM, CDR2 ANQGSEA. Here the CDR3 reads CSVGSSGSTGQFF. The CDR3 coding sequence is TGCAGCGTTGGGTCTAGCGGGAGCACTGGGCAGTTCTTC.

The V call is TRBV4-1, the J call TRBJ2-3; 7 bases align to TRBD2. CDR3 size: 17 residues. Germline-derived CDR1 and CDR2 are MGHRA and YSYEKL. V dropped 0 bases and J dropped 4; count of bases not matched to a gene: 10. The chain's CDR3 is CASSQEGGGGGADTQYF. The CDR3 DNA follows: TGCGCCAGCAGCCAAGAAGGAGGCGGGGGAGGTGCAGATACGCAGTATTTT.

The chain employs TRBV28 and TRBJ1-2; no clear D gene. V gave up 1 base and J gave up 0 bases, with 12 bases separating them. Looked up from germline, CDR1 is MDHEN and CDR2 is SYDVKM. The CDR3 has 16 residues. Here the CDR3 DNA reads TGTGCCAGCAGTTTATTGCAGGTCTCGGCTAACTATGGCTACACCTTC. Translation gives CASSLLQVSANYGYTF.

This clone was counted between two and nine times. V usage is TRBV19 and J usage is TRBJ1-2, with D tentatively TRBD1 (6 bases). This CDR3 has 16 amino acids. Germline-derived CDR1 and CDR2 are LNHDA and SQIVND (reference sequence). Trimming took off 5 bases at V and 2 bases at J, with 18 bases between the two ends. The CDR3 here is CASSSNRELLNYGYTF. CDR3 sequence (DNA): TGTGCCAGTAGTTCGAACAGGGAGTTATTAAACTATGGCTACACCTTC.

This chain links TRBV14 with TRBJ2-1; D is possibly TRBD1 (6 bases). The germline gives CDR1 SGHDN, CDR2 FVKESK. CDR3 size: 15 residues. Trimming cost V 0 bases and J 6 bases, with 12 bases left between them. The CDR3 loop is CASSQDAGVSNEQFF. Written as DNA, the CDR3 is TGTGCCAGCAGCCAAGATGCAGGGGTAAGCAATGAGCAGTTCTTC.

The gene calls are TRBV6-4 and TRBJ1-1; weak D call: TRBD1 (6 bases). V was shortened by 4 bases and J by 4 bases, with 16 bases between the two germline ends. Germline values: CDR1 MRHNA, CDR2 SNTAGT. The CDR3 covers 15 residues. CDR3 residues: CASSVKNREGTEAFF. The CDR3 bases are TGTGCCAGCAGTGTCAAAAACAGGGAGGGCACTGAAGCTTTCTTT.